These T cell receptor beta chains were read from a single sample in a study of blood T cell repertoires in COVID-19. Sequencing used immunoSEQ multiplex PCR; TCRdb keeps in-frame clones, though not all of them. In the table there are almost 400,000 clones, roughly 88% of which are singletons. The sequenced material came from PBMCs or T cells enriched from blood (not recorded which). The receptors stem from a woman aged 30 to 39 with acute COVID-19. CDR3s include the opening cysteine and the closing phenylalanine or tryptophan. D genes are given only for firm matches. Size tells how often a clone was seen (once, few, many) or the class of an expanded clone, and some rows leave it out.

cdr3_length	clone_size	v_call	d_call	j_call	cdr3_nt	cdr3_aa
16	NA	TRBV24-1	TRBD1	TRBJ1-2	TGTGCCACCAGTGATTCCGCCGGGACAGGGTATAATGGCTACACCTTC	CATSDSAGTGYNGYTF
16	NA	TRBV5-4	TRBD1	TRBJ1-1	TGTGCCAGCAGCCCGGGGGCAGGGGGGAAGAACACTGAAGCTTTCTTT	CASSPGAGGKNTEAFF
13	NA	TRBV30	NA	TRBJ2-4	TGTGCCTGGAGTGTCGGACTCGGAAACATTCAGTACTTC	CAWSVGLGNIQYF
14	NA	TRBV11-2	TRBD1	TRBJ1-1	TGTGCCAGCAGCGAGGACAGGGGAAAAACTGAAGCTTTCTTT	CASSEDRGKTEAFF
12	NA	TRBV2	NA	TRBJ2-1	TGTGCCAGCGTTTTTGGGGGGATTGAGCAGTTCTTC	CASVFGGIEQFF
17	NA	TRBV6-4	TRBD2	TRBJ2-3	TGTGCCAGCAGTGACTCTAGCGGGGGGGCGGGCACAGATACGCAGTATTTT	CASSDSSGGAGTDTQYF
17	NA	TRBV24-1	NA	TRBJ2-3	TGTGCCACCAGTGATTTGAGGGACACACTTAGCACAGATACGCAGTATTTT	CATSDLRDTLSTDTQYF
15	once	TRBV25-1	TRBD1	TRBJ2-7	TGTGCCAGCAGTGAATATGGGGACAGCTCCTACGAGCAGTACTTC	CASSEYGDSSYEQYF
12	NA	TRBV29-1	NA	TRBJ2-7	TGCAGCGTCTTAGCGGTCTCCTACGAGCAGTACTTC	CSVLAVSYEQYF
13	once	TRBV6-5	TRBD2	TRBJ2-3	TGTGCCAGCAGTCTCACGGGGGGAGATACGCAGTATTTT	CASSLTGGDTQYF
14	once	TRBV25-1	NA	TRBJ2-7	TGTGCCAGCAGTGACGGACAAGGGACCTACGAGCAGTACTTC	CASSDGQGTYEQYF
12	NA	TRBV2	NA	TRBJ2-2	TGTGCCAGCAGTGGGGGGGCCGGGGAGCTGTTTTTT	CASSGGAGELFF
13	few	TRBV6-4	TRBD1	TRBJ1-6	TGTGCCACCTCCGGGACAGGGGAATCACCCCTCCACTTT	CATSGTGESPLHF
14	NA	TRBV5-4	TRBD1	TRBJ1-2	TGTGCCAGCAGCTTCGAAGGGGGCGGCTATGGCTACACCTTC	CASSFEGGGYGYTF
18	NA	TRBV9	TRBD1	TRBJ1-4	TGTGCCAGCAGCGTAGGGCAGGGGGCGCGGAAGATTCATGAAAAACTGTTTTTT	CASSVGQGARKIHEKLFF
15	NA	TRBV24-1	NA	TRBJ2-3	TGTGCCACCAGTCTCAGGGGTGTGGGCACAGATACGCAGTATTTT	CATSLRGVGTDTQYF
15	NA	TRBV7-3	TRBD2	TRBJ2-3	TGTGCCAGCAGCCTCGGGGGGGTAAAAGGAGATACGCAGTATTTT	CASSLGGVKGDTQYF
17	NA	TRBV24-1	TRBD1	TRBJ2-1	TGTGCCACCAGTGATTTGCAAGGGGACAGCTCCTACAATGAGCAGTTCTTC	CATSDLQGDSSYNEQFF
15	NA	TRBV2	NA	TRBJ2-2	TGTGCCAGCAATCCTCTAACAGGGAACACCGGGGAGCTGTTTTTT	CASNPLTGNTGELFF
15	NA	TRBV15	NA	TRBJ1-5	TGTGCCACCAGCAATTTAGGGGCAGTGGGGCAGCCCCAGCATTTT	CATSNLGAVGQPQHF
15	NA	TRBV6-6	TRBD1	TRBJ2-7	TGTGCCAGCAGTTACGTGGGACAGAGCCATTACGAGCAGTACTTC	CASSYVGQSHYEQYF
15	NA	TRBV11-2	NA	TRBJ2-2	TGTGCCAGCAGCTTCACTCAGGGTTTAGGCGGGGAGCTGTTTTTT	CASSFTQGLGGELFF
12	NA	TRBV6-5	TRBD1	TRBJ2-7	TGTGCCAGCTCCGGGACAGCCTCCGGGGAGTACTTC	CASSGTASGEYF
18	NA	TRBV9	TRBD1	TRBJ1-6	TGTGCCAGCAGCGTAGGGGACAGGGGAAGCTCCTATAATTCACCCCTCCACTTT	CASSVGDRGSSYNSPLHF
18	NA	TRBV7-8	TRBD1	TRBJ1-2	TGTGCCAGCAGCTCCGACAGGGGGTATGAGAGCTATAGGAATGGCTACACCTTC	CASSSDRGYESYRNGYTF
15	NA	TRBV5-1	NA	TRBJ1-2	TGCGCCAGCAGCTCATTGACACAGGCTAACTATGGCTACACCTTC	CASSSLTQANYGYTF
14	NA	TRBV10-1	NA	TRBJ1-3	TGCGCCAGCCTTGGGAGTCACTCGGGAAACACCATATATTTT	CASLGSHSGNTIYF
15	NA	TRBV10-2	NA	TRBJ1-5	TGCGCCAGCAGTACCGCCAGGGTTGCGCATCAGCCCCAGCATTTT	CASSTARVAHQPQHF
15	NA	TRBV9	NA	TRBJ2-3	TGTGCCAGCAGCGTCCAGGCAGGGCCCACAGATACGCAGTATTTT	CASSVQAGPTDTQYF
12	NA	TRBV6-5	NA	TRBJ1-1	TGTGCCAGCCTAGCAGGGAACACTGAAGCTTTCTTT	CASLAGNTEAFF
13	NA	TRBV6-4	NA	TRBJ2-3	TGTGCCAGCAGTGACTCGAGTGGTTATACGCAGTATTTT	CASSDSSGYTQYF
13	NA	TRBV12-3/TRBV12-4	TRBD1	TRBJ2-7	TGTGCCAGCAGCGTGGACAGGCGAGACGAGCAGTACTTC	CASSVDRRDEQYF
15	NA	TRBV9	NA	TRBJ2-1	TGTGCCAGCAGCGTAGTCAGGGTGTCCTACAATGAGCAGTTCTTC	CASSVVRVSYNEQFF
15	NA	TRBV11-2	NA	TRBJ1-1	TGTGCCAGCAGCTTGCAGGGATACTTGAACACTGAAGCTTTCTTT	CASSLQGYLNTEAFF
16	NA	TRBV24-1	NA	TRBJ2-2	TGTGCCACCAGTGTCCGGAGCGGGACAACGACCGGGGAGCTGTTTTTT	CATSVRSGTTTGELFF
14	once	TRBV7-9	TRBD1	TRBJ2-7	TGTGCCAGCAGCTCTGGACAGGGGAGGCTCGAGCAGTACTTC	CASSSGQGRLEQYF
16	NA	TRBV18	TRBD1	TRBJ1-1	TGTGCCAGCTCATCAACAACGGGACAGGGGTCCGTGAAAGCTTTCTTT	CASSSTTGQGSVKAFF
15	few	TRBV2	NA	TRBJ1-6	TGTGCCAGCAGTGAAACAGGGAATTATAATTCACCCCTCCACTTT	CASSETGNYNSPLHF
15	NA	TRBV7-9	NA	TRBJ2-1	TGTGCCAGCAGCCCCGCTAACGGGGCCTACAATGAGCAGTTCTTC	CASSPANGAYNEQFF
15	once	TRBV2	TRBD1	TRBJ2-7	TGTGCCAGCCGCTCGAACCGGGACAGGGTTGACGAGCAGTACTTC	CASRSNRDRVDEQYF
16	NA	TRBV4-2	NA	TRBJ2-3	TGTGCCAGCAGCCAAGACCCAACTTATTACACAGATACGCAGTATTTT	CASSQDPTYYTDTQYF
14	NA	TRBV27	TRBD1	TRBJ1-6	TGTGCCAGCAGTCCCCTCACAGGGGACTCACCCCTCCACTTT	CASSPLTGDSPLHF
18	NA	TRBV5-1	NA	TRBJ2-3	TGCGCCAGTAGGGCGCGATTACAGGGATGGAGCGTGACGGATACGCAGTATTTT	CASRARLQGWSVTDTQYF
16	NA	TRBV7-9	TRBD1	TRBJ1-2	TGTGCCAGCAGCTTACTTGGACAGGGTAACCTCTATGGCTACACCTTC	CASSLLGQGNLYGYTF
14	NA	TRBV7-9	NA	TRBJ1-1	TGTGCCAGCACCAATTTGACAGGGAACACTGAAGCTTTCTTT	CASTNLTGNTEAFF
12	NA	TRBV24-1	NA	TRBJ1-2	TGTGCCACCAGAACCAGCGTCTATGGCTACACCTTC	CATRTSVYGYTF
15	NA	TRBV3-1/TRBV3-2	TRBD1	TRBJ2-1	TGTGCCAGCAGCCAGACGGGACAGGGCTACAATGAGCAGTTCTTC	CASSQTGQGYNEQFF
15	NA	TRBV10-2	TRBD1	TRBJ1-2	TGCGCCAGCAGTTCTTCCGGGACAGGGAGCTATGGCTACACCTTC	CASSSSGTGSYGYTF
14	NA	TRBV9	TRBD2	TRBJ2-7	TGTGCCAGCAGCGGTAGCGGGGGGATGGGCGAGCAGTACTTC	CASSGSGGMGEQYF
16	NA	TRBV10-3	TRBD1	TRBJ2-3	TGTGCCATCAGTGAGTCGAAGGGACAGGGACCAGATACGCAGTATTTT	CAISESKGQGPDTQYF
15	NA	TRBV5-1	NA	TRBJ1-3	TGCGCCAGCAGCCCACCGGACAGCGCTGGAAACACCATATATTTT	CASSPPDSAGNTIYF
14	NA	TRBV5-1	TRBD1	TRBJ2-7	TGCGCCAGCAGCTTGATAGGGACAGGGGGCGAGCAGTACTTC	CASSLIGTGGEQYF